This T cell receptor (beta chain) is drawn from a study of CD8+CD57+ T cells in acquired aplastic anemia. In germline, CDR1 is DFQATT, CDR2 SNEGSKA (reference sequence). The CDR3 covers 10 residues. Trimming cost V 3 bases and J 16 bases, with 12 bases left between them. In its sample, this clonotype was seen many times. Genomic DNA templated the TCR beta VDJ and CDR3 profiling. MiXCR was run by TCRdb on the reads, yielding one entry per CDR3 protein. Of about 210,000 distinct CDR3 sequences listed, almost 35% are singletons. The sequenced sample was sorted CD4+, CD8+, or CD8+CD57+ T cells (not recorded which) from PBMCs. This TCR was sampled from a human donor in good health, serving as a control. This chain joins TRBV20-1 and TRBJ1-4; D call uncertain. CDR3 loop: CSASDRFPFF. CDR3 nucleotide sequence: TGCAGTGCTAGTGACCGATTTCCGTTTTTT.